This record looks at one T cell receptor (beta chain) sequence and its context. This entry belongs to a study of radiotherapy plus CTLA-4 blockade in lung cancer. CDR1 is LNHDA and CDR2 is SQIVND in the germline V gene (reference sequence). The V end was cut by 5 bases, the J end by 1 base, with 12 bases between. This CDR3 spans 15 amino acids. Produced via immunoSEQ multiplex PCR; TCRdb's table is partial and in-frame only. The table lists about 38,000 clones, over 70% of them singletons, with 8.5% to 9% in the top ten. This chain uses TRBV19 with TRBJ1-5, with a weak D call TRBD1 (6 bases). The clonotype originates from a human donor with non-small cell lung cancer who had stable disease on radiotherapy plus ipilimumab. Specimen: peripheral blood, collected from a patient treated with radiotherapy plus ipilimumab. The CDR3 protein is CASSSFGTSNQPQHF. CDR3 nucleotide sequence: TGTGCCAGTAGTTCTTTTGGGACAAGCAATCAGCCCCAGCATTTT.